The rows below give T cell receptor beta chains drawn from one sample of a study of blood T cells in healthy people across ages. A single record per CDR3 protein comes from TCRdb applying MiXCR to the 5' RACE reads. The sample has around 700,000 distinct CDR3 sequences, roughly 25% seen once. These data were also filed under a second study, of T cells of mothers and their children.

Sequencing used blood. Receptors originate from a boy younger than 18 in good health. CDR3s include the opening cysteine and the closing phenylalanine or tryptophan. A D gene is named only where the DNA matches it firmly. Clone size appears in some rows only: once, few, many, or a class for an expanded clone.

cdr3_aa cdr3_nt clone_size v_call d_call j_call
CASSYPSDRGYGYTF TGTGCCAGCAGCTATCCCTCGGACAGGGGCTATGGCTACACCTTC . TRBV7-9 TRBD1 TRBJ1-2
CASSLAGVRINEQFF TGTGCCAGCAGCTTAGCCGGAGTCAGGATCAATGAGCAGTTCTTC few TRBV7-9 . TRBJ2-1
CSAGQGYEQYF TGCAGTGCTGGACAGGGCTACGAGCAGTACTTC few TRBV20-1 TRBD1 TRBJ2-7
CASSLNRMDRGHEKLFF TGTGCCAGCAGCTTGAATCGGATGGACAGGGGACATGAAAAACTGTTTTTT . TRBV5-5 TRBD1 TRBJ1-4
CSVEDLVAVQETQYF TGCAGCGTTGAAGACCTTGTAGCGGTTCAAGAGACCCAGTACTTC few TRBV29-1 . TRBJ2-5
CASSLSASGELFF TGTGCCAGCAGTTTATCTGCATCCGGGGAGCTGTTTTTT . TRBV27 . TRBJ2-2
CASSRGQGATEAFF TGTGCCAGCAGTCGTGGACAGGGGGCGACTGAAGCTTTCTTT . TRBV12-3/TRBV12-4 TRBD1 TRBJ1-1
CASSKVKQPQHF TGTGCCAGCAGCAAAGTAAAGCAGCCCCAGCATTTT . TRBV21-1 . TRBJ1-5
CASSPKTGLGTYEQYF TGTGCCAGCAGCCCTAAGACGGGCCTGGGAACCTACGAGCAGTACTTC . TRBV7-9 . TRBJ2-7
CASSPSQTGSQETQYF TGCGCCAGCAGCCCGTCTCAGACCGGGAGTCAAGAGACCCAGTACTTC . TRBV4-1 . TRBJ2-5
CASSDSTGRTQYF TGTGCCAGCAGTGACTCAACGGGGCGTACGCAGTATTTT . TRBV6-4 . TRBJ2-3
CASSFPGESSGNTIYF TGTGCCAGCAGCTTCCCGGGTGAGAGCTCTGGAAACACCATATATTTT . TRBV7-2 . TRBJ1-3
CASSLTGWGADQPQHF TGTGCCAGCAGTTTAACGGGATGGGGGGCCGATCAGCCCCAGCATTTT few TRBV12-3/TRBV12-4 . TRBJ1-5
CASSLEGSYGDTQYF TGCGCCAGCAGCTTGGAAGGGAGTTATGGGGATACGCAGTATTTT . TRBV5-1 . TRBJ2-3
CASSQDSFGILGYGYTF TGTGCCAGCAGCCAAGATTCTTTCGGAATTTTGGGCTATGGCTACACCTTC . TRBV3-1 . TRBJ1-2
CASRFVESSYNEQFF TGTGCCAGCAGATTTGTCGAAAGCTCCTACAATGAGCAGTTCTTC few TRBV7-9 . TRBJ2-1
CASSSQGTQYF TGTGCCAGCAGTTCACAGGGGACCCAGTACTTC . TRBV12-3/TRBV12-4 . TRBJ2-5
CSASGAETQYF TGCAGTGCGTCGGGAGCTGAGACCCAGTACTTC . TRBV20-1 . TRBJ2-5
CASSPNVDYGYTF TGTGCCAGCAGCCCCAATGTGGACTATGGCTACACCTTC . TRBV7-2 . TRBJ1-2
CASSLRGDSNQPQHF TGTGCCAGCAGCTTGAGAGGGGACAGCAATCAGCCCCAGCATTTT few TRBV7-2 . TRBJ1-5
CSVLLAGGRETQYF TGCAGCGTACTTCTAGCGGGAGGGCGTGAGACCCAGTACTTC few TRBV29-1 TRBD2 TRBJ2-5
CASTKVLANQPQHF TGTGCCAGTACTAAGGTTTTGGCAAATCAGCCCCAGCATTTT . TRBV19 . TRBJ1-5
CAAGNRETQYF TGTGCCGCGGGTAATCGAGAGACCCAGTACTTC . TRBV19 . TRBJ2-5
CASRPTSGGAPGELFF TGTGCCAGCAGACCCACTAGCGGGGGGGCCCCCGGGGAGCTGTTTTTT few TRBV12-3/TRBV12-4 TRBD2 TRBJ2-2
CASSEGPAGDTQYF TGCGCCAGCAGCGAGGGACCAGCGGGAGATACGCAGTATTTT . TRBV5-1 . TRBJ2-3
CASSQDASGGSGELFF TGCGCCAGCAGCCAAGATGCTAGCGGGGGGTCCGGGGAGCTGTTTTTT few TRBV4-3 TRBD2 TRBJ2-2
CASSLLMSDETQYF TGTGCCAGCAGTTTACTTATGTCCGATGAGACCCAGTACTTC few TRBV27 . TRBJ2-5
CSASLWEGTYNEQFF TGCAGTGCTAGCCTTTGGGAGGGTACCTACAATGAGCAGTTCTTC . TRBV20-1 TRBD2 TRBJ2-1
CASSRAGFTDTQYF TGTGCCAGCAGCAGAGCGGGCTTCACAGATACGCAGTATTTT . TRBV7-2 . TRBJ2-3
CASSSDRNTEAFF TGTGCCAGCAGCTCGGACAGGAACACTGAAGCTTTCTTT many TRBV7-2 . TRBJ1-1
CASSLAVGTYEQYF TGCGCCAGCAGCTTGGCAGTAGGGACTTACGAGCAGTACTTC . TRBV5-1 . TRBJ2-7
CSVEGRVGETQYF TGCAGCGTTGAGGGCAGGGTGGGGGAGACCCAGTACTTC few TRBV29-1 . TRBJ2-5
CASSQDTTVYEQYF TGCGCCAGCAGCCAAGATACGACAGTATACGAGCAGTACTTC few TRBV4-3 . TRBJ2-7
CSVDRDDTEAFF TGCAGCGTTGATAGGGACGACACTGAAGCTTTCTTT . TRBV29-1 . TRBJ1-1
CASSIDLGEGYNEQFF TGTGCCAGTAGTATAGATCTGGGGGAAGGGTACAATGAGCAGTTCTTC . TRBV19 . TRBJ2-1
CASSQVRLAGGGQETQYF TGTGCCAGCAGCCAAGTTAGACTAGCGGGGGGAGGACAAGAGACCCAGTACTTC . TRBV3-1 TRBD2 TRBJ2-5
CASSLVYSKLETQYF TGTGCCAGCAGTTTAGTCTACTCCAAATTGGAGACCCAGTACTTT few TRBV28 . TRBJ2-5
CSRSAGTGTYEQYF TGCTCTAGAAGCGCCGGGACAGGGACCTACGAGCAGTACTTC . TRBV20-1 TRBD1 TRBJ2-7
CASSPNSGTDTQYF TGTGCCAGCAGCCCAAATAGCGGGACAGATACGCAGTATTTT . TRBV7-2 TRBD2 TRBJ2-3
CAISGKQETQYF TGTGCCATCAGTGGGAAACAAGAGACCCAGTACTTC few TRBV10-3 . TRBJ2-5
CASTEGGRAGDTQYF TGTGCCAGCACCGAGGGAGGGAGGGCCGGAGATACGCAGTATTTT . TRBV12-3/TRBV12-4 TRBD2 TRBJ2-3
CASSLGQGISTDTQYF TGTGCCAGCAGCCTGGGACAGGGAATTTCTACAGATACGCAGTATTTT . TRBV11-3 TRBD1 TRBJ2-3
CASSETSGRDAHSYEQYF TGTGCCAGCAGTGAGACTAGCGGGAGGGATGCCCACTCCTACGAGCAGTACTTC . TRBV28 TRBD2 TRBJ2-7
CASSSAFSGAGDEQFF TGTGCCAGCAGCAGTGCCTTTAGCGGGGCTGGGGATGAGCAGTTCTTC . TRBV5-8 TRBD2 TRBJ2-1
CASSVWDRVGLAVTAEQFF TGTGCCAGCAGCGTATGGGACCGGGTAGGACTAGCGGTCACTGCGGAGCAGTTCTTC few TRBV9 TRBD2 TRBJ2-1
CASSGLTGAPYNEQFF TGTGCCAGCAGCGGATTGACAGGGGCCCCCTACAATGAGCAGTTCTTC . TRBV9 TRBD1 TRBJ2-1
CASSYGDEETQYF TGTGCCAGCAGTTACGGGGACGAAGAGACCCAGTACTTC . TRBV6-2/TRBV6-3 . TRBJ2-5
CASSLGLAGVDTQYF TGTGCCAGCAGCTTAGGTCTAGCGGGGGTGGATACGCAGTATTTT many TRBV7-8 TRBD2 TRBJ2-3
CASSKGSYQETQYF TGTGCCAGCTCAAAGGGGAGTTACCAAGAGACCCAGTACTTC few TRBV18 . TRBJ2-5
CASSPPGTLSYEQYF TGTGCCAGCAGTCCCCCCGGGACCTTATCCTACGAGCAGTACTTC few TRBV12-3/TRBV12-4 . TRBJ2-7
CASRPTGGVFTEAFF TGTGCCAGCAGGCCGACAGGGGGCGTGTTTACTGAAGCTTTCTTT . TRBV28 TRBD1 TRBJ1-1